This TCR beta chain comes out of a study of shared clonotypes between healthy human individuals. Assay: immunoSEQ multiplex PCR; the TCRdb copy retains only in-frame clones and omits some. The sample lists around 1.4 million clones, less than 99% occurring once. The clonotype comes from a man aged 25 to 40 in good health. The sample taken for sequencing was naive CD4+ T cells sorted from blood. This sample's subset: CD45RA+ positively selected.

The CDR3 DNA follows: TGTGCCAGCAGCCGCCCGGTGTCTCCGGCGGATGAAAAACTGTTTTTT. Amino acids: CASSRPVSPADEKLFF. This chain links TRBV5-5 with TRBJ1-4; no firm D call. The CDR3 is made up of 16 amino acids. Germline CDR1 SGHKS, CDR2 YYEKEE (reference sequence). V lost 4 bases to trimming and J lost 6 bases, with 19 bases between them.